This TCR beta chain was identified in a study of T cell changes during pregnancy in multiple sclerosis (dated 2019 in TCRdb). In terms of the full investigation: Changes in the T cell repertoire over the course of pregnancy were examined in this study in women with multiple sclerosis.

CDR1 and CDR2 are drawn from the germline V gene: SGHVS, FNYEAQ. From the cysteine through the phenylalanine, the CDR3 covers 15 amino acids. The sequence is cut down to CDR3 DNA, 45 bases in frame from base 1. A distance of 9 bases separates the germline ends of V and J, which lose 3 bases and 0 bases respectively. Library method: the immunoSEQ multiplex PCR assay. Entries here come from immuneACCESS through TCRdb and include only in-frame sequences with V and J called. Some clones fail to appear in such tables; in the studies checked, an unresolved V gene covers under half of the shortfall, and the cause of the remainder is unknown. Within this sample are tens of thousands of clones, with roughly nine tenths of them counted one time only. The top ten constitute under 1.5% of the sample. In the case of this clone: Its antigen specificity is not known. Per-nucleotide qualities are absent, and no much larger clonotype sits a single base away.

This receptor was obtained from a female donor with multiple sclerosis, enrolled in a pregnancy study. The rearranged chain carries TRBV7-6 and TRBJ2-1, and possibly TRBD2, on 6 matching bases. Sequenced here: peripheral blood, sampled before pregnancy. The DNA sequence is as follows: TGTGCCAGCAGCTTTGCCGGGGGCTCCTACAATGAGCAGTTCTTC. The encoded protein is CASSFAGGSYNEQFF.